Below are 12 T cell receptor beta chains sequenced from a single sample in a study of shared clonotypes between healthy human individuals. The repertoire was sequenced with immunoSEQ multiplex PCR; TCRdb's copy has only in-frame clones and lacks some. The profile shows some 2.3 million clones, 85% to 95% of them singletons. What was sequenced was naive CD4+ T cells from PBMCs. The subset is: CD45RA+ positively selected. The receptors were gathered from a man aged 18-30 years in good health. Some clones in this sample may be carry-over from other donors' samples.

The gene calls are TRBV28 and TRBJ2-5, with TRBD1 identical over 7 bases. The CDR3 spans 13 residues. After removal of 6 bases from V and 7 bases from J, the junction contained 8 bases not matched to a gene. Germline V gives CDR1 MDHEN, CDR2 SYDVKM. CDR3 coding DNA: TGTGCCAGCAGATCAGACAGGGCAGGGACCCAGTACTTC. Translating gives CASRSDRAGTQYF.

CDR3 residues: CASSRKPDTQYF. The DNA for the CDR3 is TGTGCCAGCAGCCGCAAGCCAGATACGCAGTATTTT. The J gene is TRBJ2-3, the V gene TRBV5-8; D gene unclear. There are 12 residues in the CDR3. V lost 4 bases, J lost 4 bases, and 7 bases lay in between. Germline V lookup: CDR1 SGHTS, CDR2 YDEGEE.

The chain combines TRBV6-4 with TRBJ2-7; possibly TRBD2 for D (5 bases). Trimming removed 6 bases from V and 1 base from J, with 13 bases in between. The CDR3 runs to 14 residues. The germline V gene has CDR1 MRHNA and CDR2 SNTAGT. The CDR3 DNA is TGTGCCAGCAGCCGAGAGAGGGAATCCTACGAGCAGTACTTC. Translated, it gives CASSRERESYEQYF.

This chain links TRBV7-2 with TRBJ2-7; possible D gene TRBD1, 5 bases. V was clipped by 6 bases and J by 4 bases, with 19 bases between them. Germline V lookup: CDR1 SGHTA, CDR2 FQGNSA. CDR3 size: 15 residues. The CDR3 protein is CASSLMGQGGYEQYF. In nucleotides, the CDR3 is TGTGCCAGCAGTTTGATGGGGCAGGGCGGTTACGAGCAGTACTTC.

The chain has TRBV5-4 and TRBJ1-1; TRBD1 agrees at 8 bases. The CDR3 consists of 13 residues. Germline CDR1 and CDR2: SGHNT and YYREEE (reference sequence). The junction had 5 bases not matched to a gene; V was cut back by 3 bases and J by 7 bases. Here the CDR3 DNA reads TGTGCCAGCAGCTCGACAGGGGATCTTGAAGCTTTCTTT. Translating it yields CASSSTGDLEAFF.

This clone was observed a handful of times. This rearrangement joins TRBV29-1 to TRBJ1-1; TRBD1 aligns across 12 bases. Germline CDR1 is SQVTM and CDR2 is ANQGSEA. The trim removed 1 base at V and 12 bases at J, leaving 6 bases unmatched. This CDR3 region has 13 residues. Here the CDR3 reads CSVEGGQGAGTFF. The DNA for the CDR3 is TGCAGCGTTGAAGGGGGACAGGGGGCTGGAACTTTCTTT.

The V and J genes are TRBV5-1 and TRBJ2-5; D is perhaps TRBD1 (5 bases). The V gene's germline CDR1 is SGHRS and CDR2 YFSETQ. This CDR3 comprises 14 residues. V was shortened by 0 bases and J by 5 bases, with 11 bases between the two germline ends. The CDR3 region is CASSLARVQETQYF. The CDR3 DNA sequence: TGCGCCAGCAGCTTGGCCAGGGTTCAGGAGACCCAGTACTTC.

About this clone: The sample holds other DNA sequences that translate to the same CDR3. The chain recombines TRBV2 with TRBJ1-1; D gene unclear. Germline assignment: CDR1 SNHLY and CDR2 FYNNEI. Trimming pared 4 bases from V and 4 bases from J, leaving 16 bases between. This CDR3 region has 15 residues. In nucleotides, the CDR3 is TGTGCCAGCAGTGGTGTGGGAGGCCGGGGCACTGAAGCTTTCTTT. Amino acids: CASSGVGGRGTEAFF.

J is TRBJ2-1 and V is TRBV27; 8 positions agree with TRBD2. The ends lost 8 bases at V and 7 bases at J; junction bases unmatched: 13. CDR1 and CDR2 (germline): MNHEY, SMNVEV (reference sequence). This CDR3 spans 15 amino acids. CDR3 region: CASGRAGVLRNEQFF. CDR3 DNA sequence: TGTGCCAGCGGTCGAGCGGGAGTGCTTAGGAATGAGCAGTTCTTC.

Only one count was recorded for this clone. J is TRBJ2-7 and V is TRBV4-2; TRBD1 is a possible D gene (7 bases). This CDR3 spans 15 amino acids. The V gene's germline CDR1 is LGHNA and CDR2 YNFKEQ. V was clipped by 3 bases and J by 7 bases, with 19 bases between them. The CDR3 nucleotides are TGTGCCAGCAGCCAGGACCCAGGGGGGCCATTGGAGCAGTACTTC. Protein: CASSQDPGGPLEQYF.

This clone was observed once. The chain links TRBV7-2 to TRBJ2-3; tentatively, D is TRBD1 (6 bases). Deletions cut 7 bases from V and 8 bases from J, with 19 bases between. The CDR3 length is 14 residues. CDR1 and CDR2 from the germline V gene are SGHTA and FQGNSA. The CDR3 nucleotides are TGTGCCAGCACCCCGGGTAGAGGGGGTGGTACGCAGTATTTT. Its protein is CASTPGRGGGTQYF.

The J gene is TRBJ2-7, the V gene TRBV11-2; 8 nucleotides match TRBD2. The trim removed 5 bases at V and 1 base at J, leaving 19 bases unmatched. CDR3 length equals 19 residues. Germline V gene lookup returns CDR1 SGHAT and CDR2 FQNNGV. The CDR3: CASSRQLDGRARGSYEQYF. CDR3 nucleotides: TGTGCCAGCAGCCGCCAACTGGACGGGAGGGCCCGTGGGTCCTACGAGCAGTACTTC.